This passage covers 2 T cell receptor beta chains from one sample sequenced in a study of T-cell reconstitution after alpha-beta-depleted transplantation in children. Molecular barcoding with unique molecular identifiers was used for the TCRbeta library. TCRdb independently ran MiXCR on the PCR reads; one entry per CDR3 protein. The table has 500,000 to 600,000 distinct CDR3 sequences, approximately 20% seen once; the top ten hold more than 2.5%. This specimen consisted of PBMCs from the stem cell graft donor, obtained from the stem cell graft. The receptors stem from a human donor who donated a stem cell graft to a child with acute lymphoblastic leukemia.

J is TRBJ2-6 and V is TRBV5-6, with a weak D call TRBD1 (6 bases). The germline gives CDR1 SGHDT, CDR2 YYEEEE. Trimming removed 0 bases at V and 0 bases at J, with 16 bases between. This CDR3 is 19 amino acids long. CDR3 DNA sequence: TGTGCCAGCAGCTTGGCGGACAGACGCTTAATCTCTGGGGCCAACGTCCTGACTTTC. Amino acids: CASSLADRRLISGANVLTF.

The sample holds a few counts of this clonotype. The chain recombines TRBV2 with TRBJ1-5; no reliable D call. The CDR3 loop spans 13 amino acids. V lost 5 bases and J lost 4, with 9 bases in between. Germline assignment: CDR1 SNHLY and CDR2 FYNNEI. CDR3 residues: CASSFPLNQPQHF. In nucleotides, the CDR3 is TGTGCCAGCAGTTTTCCCCTAAATCAGCCCCAGCATTTT.